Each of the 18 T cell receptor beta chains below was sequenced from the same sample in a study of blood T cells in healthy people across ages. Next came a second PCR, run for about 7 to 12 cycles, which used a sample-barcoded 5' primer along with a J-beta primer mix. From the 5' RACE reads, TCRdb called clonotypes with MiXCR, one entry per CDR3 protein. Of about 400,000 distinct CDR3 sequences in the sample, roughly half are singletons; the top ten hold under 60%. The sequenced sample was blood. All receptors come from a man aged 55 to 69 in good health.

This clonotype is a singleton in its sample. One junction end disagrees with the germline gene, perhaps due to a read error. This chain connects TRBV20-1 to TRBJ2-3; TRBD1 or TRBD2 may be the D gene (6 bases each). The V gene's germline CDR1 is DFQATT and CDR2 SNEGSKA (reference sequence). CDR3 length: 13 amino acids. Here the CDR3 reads CSARFGGTDTRYF. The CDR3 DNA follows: TGCAGTGCTAGATTCGGGGGCACAGATACGCGGTATTTT.

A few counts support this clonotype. The CDR3 here is CASSSETSGGSYEQYF. Written as DNA, the CDR3 is TGTGCCAGCAGTTCCGAGACTAGCGGGGGTTCCTACGAGCAGTACTTC. This sequence joins TRBV12-3 or TRBV12-4 and TRBJ2-7; 12 nucleotides line up with TRBD2. V was clipped by 4 bases and J by 1 base; unmatched bases: 5. The CDR3 totals 16 residues.

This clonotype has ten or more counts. This chain's CDR3 is CASSVGAMTYEQYF. CDR3 coding DNA: TGTGCCAGCTCAGTAGGGGCGATGACCTACGAGCAGTACTTC. V is TRBV18 and J is TRBJ2-7, with a weak D call TRBD1 (5 bases). From germline, CDR1 is KGHSH and CDR2 LQKENI. Trimming shortened V by 5 bases and J by 2 bases, and 13 bases separated the two germline ends. CDR3 length equals 14 residues.

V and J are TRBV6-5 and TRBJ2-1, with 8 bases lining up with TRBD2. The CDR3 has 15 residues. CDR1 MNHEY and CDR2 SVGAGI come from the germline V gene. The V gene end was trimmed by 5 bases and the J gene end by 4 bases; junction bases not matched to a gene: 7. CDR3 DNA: TGTGCCAGCAGTCGCGGGAGGACCACTTACAATGAGCAGTTCTTC. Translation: CASSRGRTTYNEQFF.

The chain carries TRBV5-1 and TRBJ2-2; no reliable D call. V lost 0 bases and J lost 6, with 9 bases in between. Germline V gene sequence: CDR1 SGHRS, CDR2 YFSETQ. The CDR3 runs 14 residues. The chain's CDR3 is CASSLVTGAGELFF. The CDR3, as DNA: TGCGCCAGCAGCTTGGTTACGGGTGCCGGGGAGCTGTTTTTT. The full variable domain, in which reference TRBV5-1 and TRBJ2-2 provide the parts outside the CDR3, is KAGVTQTPRYLIKTRGQQVTLSCSPISGHRSVSWYQQTPGQGLQFLFEYFSETQRNKGNFPGRFSGRQFSNSRSEMNVSTLELGDSALYLCASSLVTGAGELFFGEGSRLTVL.

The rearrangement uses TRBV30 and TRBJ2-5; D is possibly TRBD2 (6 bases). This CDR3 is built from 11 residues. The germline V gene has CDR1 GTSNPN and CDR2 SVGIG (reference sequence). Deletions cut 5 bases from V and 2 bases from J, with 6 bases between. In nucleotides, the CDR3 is TGTGCCTGGGGGAGGCAAGAGACCCAGTACTTC. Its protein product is CAWGRQETQYF.

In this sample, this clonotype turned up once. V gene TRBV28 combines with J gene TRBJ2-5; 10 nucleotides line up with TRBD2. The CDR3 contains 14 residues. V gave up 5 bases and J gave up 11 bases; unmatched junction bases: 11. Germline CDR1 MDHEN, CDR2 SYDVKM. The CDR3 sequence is CASSLAGVYNEQYF. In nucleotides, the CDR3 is TGTGCCAGCAGTCTAGCGGGAGTTTACAATGAGCAGTACTTC.

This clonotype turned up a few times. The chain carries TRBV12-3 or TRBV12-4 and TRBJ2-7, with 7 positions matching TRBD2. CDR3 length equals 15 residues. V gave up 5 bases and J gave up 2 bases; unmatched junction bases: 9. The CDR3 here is CASSAWGGLTYEQYF. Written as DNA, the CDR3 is TGTGCCAGCAGTGCCTGGGGGGGACTTACCTACGAGCAGTACTTC.

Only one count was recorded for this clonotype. The CDR3 sequence: CASSTPGRSVYGYTF. In DNA form, the CDR3 reads TGTGCCAGCAGCACACCTGGACGGTCTGTCTATGGCTACACCTTC. The genes are TRBV5-6 and TRBJ1-2; D uncertain. This CDR3 spans 15 amino acids. In germline, CDR1 is SGHDT, CDR2 YYEEEE. The ends were cut back, 4 bases at V and 4 bases at J, with 17 bases in the middle.

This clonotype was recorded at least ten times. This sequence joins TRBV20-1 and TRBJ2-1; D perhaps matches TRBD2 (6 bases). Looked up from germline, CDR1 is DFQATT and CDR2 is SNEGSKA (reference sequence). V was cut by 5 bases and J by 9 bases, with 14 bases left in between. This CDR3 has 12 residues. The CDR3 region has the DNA TGCAGTGCTGGAGGGGACTTAGGTGAGCAGTTCTTC. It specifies CSAGGDLGEQFF.

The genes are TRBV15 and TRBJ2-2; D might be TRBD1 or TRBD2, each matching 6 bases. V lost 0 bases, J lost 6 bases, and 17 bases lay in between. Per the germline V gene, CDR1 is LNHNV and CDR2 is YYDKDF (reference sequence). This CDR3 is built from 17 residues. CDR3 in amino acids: CATSRDRGQTGAGELFF. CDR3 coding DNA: TGTGCCACCAGCAGAGATCGGGGGCAGACTGGGGCCGGGGAGCTGTTTTTT.

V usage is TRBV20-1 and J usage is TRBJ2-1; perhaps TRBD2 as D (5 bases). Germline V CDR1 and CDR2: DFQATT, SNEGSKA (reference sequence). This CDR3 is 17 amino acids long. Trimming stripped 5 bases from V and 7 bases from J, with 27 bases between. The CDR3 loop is CSASPEGHPEIWNEQFF. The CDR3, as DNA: TGCAGTGCTTCTCCTGAGGGCCACCCGGAGATATGGAATGAGCAGTTCTTC.

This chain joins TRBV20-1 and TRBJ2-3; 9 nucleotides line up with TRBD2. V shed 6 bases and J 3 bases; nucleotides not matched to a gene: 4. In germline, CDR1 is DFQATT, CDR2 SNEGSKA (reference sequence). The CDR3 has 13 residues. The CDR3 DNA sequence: TGCAGTGCCTATAGCGGGGGAACAGATACGCAGTATTTT. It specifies CSAYSGGTDTQYF.

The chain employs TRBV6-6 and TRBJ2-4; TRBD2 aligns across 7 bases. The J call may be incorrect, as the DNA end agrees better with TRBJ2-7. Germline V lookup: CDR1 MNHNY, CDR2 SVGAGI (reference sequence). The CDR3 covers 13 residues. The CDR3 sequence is CASSYSGGGEQYF. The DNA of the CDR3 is TGTGCCAGCAGTTACTCTGGGGGGGGCGAGCAGTACTTC.

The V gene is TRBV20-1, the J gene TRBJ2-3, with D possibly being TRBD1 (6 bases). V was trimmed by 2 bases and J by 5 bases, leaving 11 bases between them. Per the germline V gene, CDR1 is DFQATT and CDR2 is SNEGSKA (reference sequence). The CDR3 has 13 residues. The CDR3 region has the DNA TGCAGTGCTAGATCTAGAGGGGGAGATACGCAGTATTTT. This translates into CSARSRGGDTQYF.

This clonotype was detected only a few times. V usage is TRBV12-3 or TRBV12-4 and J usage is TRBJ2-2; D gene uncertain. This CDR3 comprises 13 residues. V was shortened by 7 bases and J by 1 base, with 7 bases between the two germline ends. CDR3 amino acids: CASKRGNTGELFF. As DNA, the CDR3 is TGTGCCAGCAAAAGAGGGAACACCGGGGAGCTGTTTTTT.

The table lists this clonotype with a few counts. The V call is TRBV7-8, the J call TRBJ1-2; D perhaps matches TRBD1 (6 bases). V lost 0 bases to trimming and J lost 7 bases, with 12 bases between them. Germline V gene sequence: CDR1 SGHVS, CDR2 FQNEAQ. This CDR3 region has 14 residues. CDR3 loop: CASSLARQTGGYTF. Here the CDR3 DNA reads TGTGCCAGCAGCTTAGCGCGGCAGACAGGTGGCTACACCTTC.

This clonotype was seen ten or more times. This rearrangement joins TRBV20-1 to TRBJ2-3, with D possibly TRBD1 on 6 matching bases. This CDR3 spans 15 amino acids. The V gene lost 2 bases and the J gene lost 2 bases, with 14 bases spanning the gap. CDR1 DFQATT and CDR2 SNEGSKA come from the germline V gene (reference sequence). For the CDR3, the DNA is TGCAGTGCTAGAAAGGACAGCACTCTCACAGATACGCAGTATTTT. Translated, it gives CSARKDSTLTDTQYF.